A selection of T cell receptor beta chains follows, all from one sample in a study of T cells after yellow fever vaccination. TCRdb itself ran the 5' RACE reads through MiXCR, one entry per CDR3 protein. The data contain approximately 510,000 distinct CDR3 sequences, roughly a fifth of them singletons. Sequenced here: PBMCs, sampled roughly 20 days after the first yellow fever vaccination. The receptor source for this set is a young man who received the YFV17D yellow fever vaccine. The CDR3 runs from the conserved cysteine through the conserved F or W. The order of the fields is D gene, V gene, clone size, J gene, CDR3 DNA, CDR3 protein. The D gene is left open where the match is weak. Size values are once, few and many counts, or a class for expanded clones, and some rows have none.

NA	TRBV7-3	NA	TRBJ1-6	TGTGCCAGCAGCCGCATACAGTGGACGCCCCTCCACTTT	CASSRIQWTPLHF
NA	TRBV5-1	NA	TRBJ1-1	TGCGCCAGCAGCTTTTACGGGTTCACCCCTTTCTTT	CASSFYGFTPFF
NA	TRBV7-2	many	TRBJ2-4	TGTGCCAGCAGCTCCCCCCACTGGCTAAACAACATTCAGTACTTC	CASSSPHWLNNIQYF
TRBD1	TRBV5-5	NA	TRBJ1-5	TGTGCCAGCAGCAAGGTACCAGGGGGATGGAATCAGCCCCAGCATTTT	CASSKVPGGWNQPQHF
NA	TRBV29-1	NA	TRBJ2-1	TGCAGCGGTGCCTCGGGTCCCAATGAGCAGTTCTTC	CSGASGPNEQFF
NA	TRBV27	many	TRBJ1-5	TGTGCCAGCAGCCGGGCGGCATCGTACAATCAGCCCCAGCATTTT	CASSRAASYNQPQHF
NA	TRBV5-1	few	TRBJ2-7	TGCGCCAGCAGCTTGGGCCAGGATGATTACCTTCAGCCCCGGTCGGGGCAGTACTTC	CASSLGQDDYLQPRSGQYF
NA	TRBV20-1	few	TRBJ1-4	TGCAGTGCTAGAAAGACAGGACTAGGTGAAAAACTGTTTTTT	CSARKTGLGEKLFF
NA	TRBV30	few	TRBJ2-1	TGTGCCTGGAGTTACTCGGGGAATGAGCAGTTCTTC	CAWSYSGNEQFF
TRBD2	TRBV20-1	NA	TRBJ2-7	TGCAGTGCTAGAGATTACGGGGGGGGGGTGTACGAGCAGTACTTC	CSARDYGGGVYEQYF
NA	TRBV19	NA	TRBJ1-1	TGTGCCAGTACCCCGGGCCCGGCGGTCACTGAAGCTTTCTTT	CASTPGPAVTEAFF
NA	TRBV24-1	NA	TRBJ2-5	TGTGCCACCAGTGGGGACTCCCAAGAGACCCAGTACTTC	CATSGDSQETQYF
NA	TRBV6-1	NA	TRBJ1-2	TGTGCCAGCAGTCTAAACAGGGCGCCCAACTATGGCTACACCTTC	CASSLNRAPNYGYTF
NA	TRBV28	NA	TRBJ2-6	TGTGCCAGCGGGGGGACCCCTACCTCTGGGGCCAACGTCCTGACTTTC	CASGGTPTSGANVLTF
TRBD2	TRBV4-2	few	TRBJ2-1	TGTGCCAGCGGGACTAGCGGGGGCCTCTCCTACAATGAGCAGTTCTTC	CASGTSGGLSYNEQFF
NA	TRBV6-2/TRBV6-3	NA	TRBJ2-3	TGTGCCAGCAGTAACCGGGACCTCGCCGATACGCAGTATTTT	CASSNRDLADTQYF
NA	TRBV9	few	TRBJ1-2	TGTGCCAGCAGCGTAGACGGGACCCCAGCCAATGGCTACACCTTC	CASSVDGTPANGYTF
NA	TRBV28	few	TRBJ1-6	TGTGCCAGCAGTTTCTTGGGGGACTGGCTCCACTTT	CASSFLGDWLHF
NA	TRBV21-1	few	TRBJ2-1	TGTGCCAGCAGCCGGGGCTGGTCCTACAATGAGCAGTTCTTC	CASSRGWSYNEQFF
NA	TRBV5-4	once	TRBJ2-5	TGTGCCAGCAGTTTGAGAGACGGCAGTAAAGAGACCCAGTACTTC	CASSLRDGSKETQYF